The clone carrying this T cell receptor beta chain was counted ten times or more. Antigen unknown. These data are taken from a study of CD8 T cells in ankylosing spondylitis. Study-wide results and limits: Disease-linked clones displayed a CD8+ phenotype and appeared relatively rarely in peripheral blood. In ankylosing spondylitis patients, matched synovial fluid reportedly showed significant enrichment of disease-linked clones.

Via MiXCR, TCRdb re-called the 5' RACE reads, giving one row per CDR3 protein. The repertoire holds around 300,000 distinct CDR3 sequences, with 20% as singletons. V was shortened by 6 bases and J by 0 bases, with 12 bases between the two germline ends. Germline-derived CDR1 and CDR2 are DFQATT and SNEGSKA (reference sequence). This CDR3 contains 13 residues. The clonotype was recovered from a female donor with ankylosing spondylitis or in good health (not recorded which). Sequenced material: blood, either unsorted or a sorted T cell fraction (not recorded which). V and J are TRBV20-1 and TRBJ2-7; possibly TRBD2 for D (5 bases). The chain's CDR3 is CSAPRTGSYEQYF. As DNA, the CDR3 is TGCAGTGCCCCGAGGACTGGCTCCTACGAGCAGTACTTC.